The 3 T cell receptor beta chains below all came from one sample that was sequenced in a study of T cell responses to AZD1222 COVID-19 vaccine. TCRdb's copy holds only in-frame clones and misses some; the assay was immunoSEQ multiplex PCR. The sample yields about 140,000 clones, 93% seen once. The source was peripheral blood, collected after recovery from COVID-19. The receptors stem from an adult who had recovered from COVID-19.

This chain connects TRBV9 to TRBJ2-1; tentative D call: TRBD2 (6 bases). The CDR3 extends over 15 amino acids. The germline V and J ends were trimmed by 0 bases and 4 bases, with 11 bases remaining between them. The V gene's germline CDR1 is SGDLS and CDR2 YYNGEE. This chain's CDR3 is CASSVGLATYNEQFF. The CDR3 coding sequence is TGTGCCAGCAGCGTAGGGCTAGCGACTTACAATGAGCAGTTCTTC.

This chain links TRBV24-1 with TRBJ2-2; D is perhaps TRBD1 (6 bases). The CDR3 is 14 amino acids. The germline V gene has CDR1 KGHDR and CDR2 SFDVKD. Trimming left V 4 bases short and J 8 bases short, with 13 bases between. CDR3 sequence reads: CATSEAQGRGELFF. CDR3 DNA: TGTGCCACCAGTGAGGCACAGGGCCGGGGGGAGCTGTTTTTT.

The V call is TRBV11-2, the J call TRBJ2-5; 12 bases align to TRBD2. This CDR3 spans 16 amino acids. Germline values: CDR1 SGHAT, CDR2 FQNNGV. V shed 1 base, J shed 5 bases, and the junction held 5 bases outside the gene matches. The CDR3 coding sequence is TGTGCCAGCAGCTTAGGGCTAGCGGGAGGGAGGGAGACCCAGTACTTC. Translating it yields CASSLGLAGGRETQYF.